This T cell receptor beta chain was captured by sequencing in a study of blood T cell repertoires in COVID-19. V shed 4 bases and J 7 bases; nucleotides not matched to a gene: 11. Germline CDR1 is SQVTM and CDR2 is ANQGSEA. There are 14 residues in the CDR3. Methods used by the authors: Reference gene primer amplification gave estimated nucleated cell counts. The assay was immunoSEQ multiplex PCR, and TCRdb's table has in-frame clones only and misses some. For V, J and clone size, that table is used; D and trimming come from the DNA. The sample gives around 330,000 clones, about 92% of which show up once; roughly 2.6% is in the top ten.

The rearrangement uses TRBV29-1 and TRBJ1-2, with 8 bases that match TRBD1. The sequence was obtained from a man in his 60s who had recovered from COVID-19. The sample consisted of PBMCs or T cells enriched from blood (not recorded which). The CDR3 nucleotides are TGCAGCGTTGGGGGCAGGGGGCGATCCGGTGGCTACACCTTC. Translating it yields CSVGGRGRSGGYTF.